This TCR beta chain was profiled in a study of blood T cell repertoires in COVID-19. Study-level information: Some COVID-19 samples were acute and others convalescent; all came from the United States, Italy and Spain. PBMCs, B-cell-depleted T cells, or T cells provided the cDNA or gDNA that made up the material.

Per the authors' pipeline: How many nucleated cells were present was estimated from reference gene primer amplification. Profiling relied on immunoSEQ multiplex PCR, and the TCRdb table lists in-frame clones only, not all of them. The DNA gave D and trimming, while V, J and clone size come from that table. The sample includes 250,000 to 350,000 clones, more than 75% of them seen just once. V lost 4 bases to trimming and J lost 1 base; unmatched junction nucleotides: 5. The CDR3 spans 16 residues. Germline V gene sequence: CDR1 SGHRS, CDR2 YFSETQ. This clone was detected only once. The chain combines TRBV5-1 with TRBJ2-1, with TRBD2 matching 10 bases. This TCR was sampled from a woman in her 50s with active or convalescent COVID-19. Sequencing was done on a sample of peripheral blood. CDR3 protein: CASSLSGRSSYNEQFF. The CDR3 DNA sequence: TGCGCCAGCAGCCTTAGCGGGAGGTCATCCTACAATGAGCAGTTCTTC.